The present T cell receptor beta chain was sequenced within a study of blood T cell repertoires in COVID-19 (dated by TCRdb to the early 2020s). As for the study more broadly: Samples covering the acute and convalescent phases of COVID-19 were provided by collaborators in the United States, Italy and Spain. The samples were drawn from two sources: the first 160 participants of the ongoing ImmuneRACE study, and 950 to 1,500 subjects contributed by 6 global collaborators. Where available, HLA class I and class II types were taken from metadata supplied by the sample provider and were not determined by assay-based typing. The repertoires were released in a freely available public database meant as a resource for research on the immune response to SARS-CoV-2. Deeply sampled blood TCRbeta repertoires from subjects exposed to, actively infected with, or recovered from COVID-19 were included in the dataset. The material from the prospective study consisted of cDNA or gDNA derived from T cells, B-cell-depleted T cells, or PBMCs. A de-identified subject ID, COVID-19 status, age in years and sex were almost always included in the sample metadata. The investigation overall reported the following: How much clinical and demographic metadata was included differed by source and by participant, and the metadata was provided uncurated.

Each collaborating institution followed its own protocols to collect whole blood in K2EDTA tubes. For TCRbeta analysis, collaborators shipped samples in one of three forms: frozen whole blood, isolated PBMCs, or DNA extracted from either of those sample types. The immunoSEQ Assay, a bias-controlled multiplex PCR, was used to amplify TCRbeta CDR3 regions from genomic DNA. As for the authors' bioinformatics: Within the assay, amplification of reference gene primers was used to estimate how many nucleated cells each sample contained. To quantify the absolute abundance of each unique TCRbeta CDR3 rearrangement, sequence reads were collapsed and filtered. For each sample, productive Simpson clonality was calculated as the square root of Simpson's diversity index over productive rearrangements. TCRdb mirrors the immuneACCESS table, restricted to in-frame sequences. Some clones are absent from its copies; in checked studies, under half trace to an unresolved V gene, and the reason for the others is unknown. That table is the source of V, J and clone size, and D and trimming were worked out from the DNA. Within this sample are some 60,000 clones, with roughly 91% of them counted one time only. The ten largest clones add up to 1.6% of the sample.

About this clone: Its antigen has not been determined. Base-call qualities are not available, and no considerably larger clone is one nucleotide away.

V is reduced by 3 bases and J by 8 bases, leaving a spacing of 10 bases between them. The CDR3 sequence holds 12 residues, the cysteine and phenylalanine included. The entry retains the CDR3 DNA only, 36 bases that are in frame from base 1. The germline V gene gives CDR1 as KGHSH and CDR2 as LQKENI. This TCR came from a human donor in a cohort sampled during active COVID-19. This chain is built from TRBV18 and TRBJ1-2; a tentative D call is TRBD1 (5 bases match). Sequenced: peripheral blood. The nucleotides are TGTGCCAGCTCACCCAGGGATGGAGGCTACACCTTC. It is translated as CASSPRDGGYTF.